Listed below are T cell receptor beta chains from one sample, sequenced in a study of naive CD8 T cells in extremely preterm neonates. Generated by immunoSEQ multiplex PCR, the TCRdb table keeps only in-frame clones and is missing some. The sample yields around 25,000 clones, around 88% seen once. Sequencing was performed on naive CD8+ T cells from cord blood. Receptors originate from a boy who was born preterm. The CDR3 runs from the conserved cysteine through the conserved F or W. The D gene is left open where the match is weak. The size of a clone is reported for some rows only, either as once, few or many, or as a class for expanded clones.

TRBV18	17	-	TRBD1	TRBJ2-2	CASSPRGQGANTGELFF	TGTGCCAGCTCACCACGGGGACAGGGGGCGAACACCGGGGAGCTGTTTTTT
TRBV29-1	12	-	TRBD2	TRBJ2-1	CSVTSGYNEQFF	TGCAGCGTGACTAGCGGCTACAATGAGCAGTTCTTC
TRBV19	12	once	-	TRBJ2-2	CASGQNTGELFF	TGTGCCAGTGGACAGAACACCGGGGAGCTGTTTTTT
TRBV5-6	14	-	TRBD2	TRBJ2-7	CASSLSGGLYEQYF	TGTGCCAGCAGCCTTAGCGGGGGGTTATACGAGCAGTACTTC
TRBV29-1	14	-	TRBD1	TRBJ1-1	CSVVSGTGNTEAFF	TGCAGCGTTGTTTCCGGGACAGGGAACACTGAAGCTTTCTTT
TRBV4-1	12	few	-	TRBJ1-1	CASSQGHTEAFF	TGCGCCAGCAGCCAAGGACACACTGAAGCTTTCTTT
TRBV25-1	11	-	-	TRBJ2-7	CASTSSYEQYF	TGTGCCAGCACTAGCTCCTACGAGCAGTACTTC
TRBV5-5	13	-	-	TRBJ1-2	CASSGDNNYGYTF	TGTGCCAGCAGCGGGGACAATAACTATGGCTACACCTTC
TRBV7-9	11	-	-	TRBJ2-3	CASSPARTQYF	TGTGCCAGCAGCCCGGCGAGGACGCAGTATTTT
TRBV2	13	-	-	TRBJ1-5	CASRLRANQPQHF	TGTGCCAGCAGGCTACGGGCGAATCAGCCCCAGCATTTT
TRBV5-1	15	-	TRBD1	TRBJ1-5	CASSPGTGGNQPQHF	TGCGCCAGCAGCCCCGGGACAGGGGGCAATCAGCCCCAGCATTTT
TRBV4-1	16	-	TRBD1	TRBJ1-2	CASSQGPGQGGYGYTF	TGCGCCAGCAGCCAAGGCCCGGGACAGGGGGGCTATGGCTACACCTTC
TRBV30	15	-	TRBD2	TRBJ2-3	CAWSLAGGPGDTQYF	TGTGCCTGGAGTCTAGCGGGGGGGCCCGGAGATACGCAGTATTTT
TRBV13	15	-	TRBD2	TRBJ2-3	CASSLLAGSTDTQYF	TGTGCCAGCAGCTTACTAGCGGGGAGCACAGATACGCAGTATTTT
TRBV10-3	16	-	TRBD1	TRBJ1-2	CAISESPGQANYGYTF	TGTGCCATCAGTGAGTCCCCGGGACAGGCTAACTATGGCTACACCTTC
TRBV19	13	-	TRBD1	TRBJ2-5	CASSIAGGETQYF	TGTGCCAGTAGTATAGCAGGGGGCGAGACCCAGTACTTC
TRBV10-3	14	-	-	TRBJ2-3	CAISEGLGADTQYF	TGTGCCATCAGTGAAGGGCTAGGGGCAGATACGCAGTATTTT
TRBV27	14	-	TRBD1	TRBJ1-1	CASRYRGMNTEAFF	TGTGCCAGCAGATACAGGGGTATGAACACTGAAGCTTTCTTT
TRBV12-5	13	-	-	TRBJ1-2	CASAIRDNYGYTF	TGTGCTAGTGCCATTCGGGACAACTATGGCTACACCTTC